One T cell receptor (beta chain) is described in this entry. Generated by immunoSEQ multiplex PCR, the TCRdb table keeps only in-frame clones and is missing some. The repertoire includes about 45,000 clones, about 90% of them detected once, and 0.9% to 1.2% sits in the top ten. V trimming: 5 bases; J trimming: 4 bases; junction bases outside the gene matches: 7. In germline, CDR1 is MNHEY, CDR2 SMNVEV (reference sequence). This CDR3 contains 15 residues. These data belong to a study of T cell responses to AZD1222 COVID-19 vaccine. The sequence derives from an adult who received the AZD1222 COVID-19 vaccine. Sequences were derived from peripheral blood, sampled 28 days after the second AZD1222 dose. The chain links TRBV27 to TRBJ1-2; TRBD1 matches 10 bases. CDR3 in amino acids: CASSPGRTGGYGYTF. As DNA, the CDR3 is TGTGCCAGCAGTCCCGGTCGGACAGGGGGCTATGGCTACACCTTC.